This entry describes one T cell receptor (beta chain). Method: immunoSEQ multiplex PCR; TCRdb's copy keeps in-frame clones and lacks some. The sample includes 33,000 or so clones, about 89% seen only once; the top ten take over 8.5%. The sample is drawn from a study of T cell changes during pregnancy in multiple sclerosis. V gave up 6 bases and J gave up 6 bases; unmatched junction bases: 6. The CDR3 loop spans 14 amino acids. CDR1 and CDR2 from the germline V gene are MNHEY and SMNVEV (reference sequence). The sample consisted of CD8+ T cells from peripheral blood mononuclear cells, taken in the third trimester of pregnancy. The gene calls are TRBV27 and TRBJ1-5, with 9 bases lining up with TRBD1. This clonotype was obtained from a female donor with multiple sclerosis, enrolled in a pregnancy study. The CDR3 coding sequence is TGTGCCAGCAGCCTCACAGGGGGCAGTCAGCCCCAGCATTTT. This translates into CASSLTGGSQPQHF.